This T cell receptor beta chain was retrieved from a study of T-cell memory formation after mild COVID-19. TCRdb re-analysed the 5' RACE reads in MiXCR, keeping a single row per CDR3 protein. The sample includes roughly 130,000 distinct CDR3 sequences, roughly 6% of them seen just once. The CDR3 spans 17 residues. Germline CDR1 and CDR2: LNHNV and YYDKDF (reference sequence). V shed 0 bases and J 3 bases; nucleotides not matched to a gene: 6. This clonotype was picked up a small number of times. The sample taken for sequencing was PBMCs or a T cell subset sorted from them (not recorded which). The chain carries TRBV15 and TRBJ2-3; 10 bases map to TRBD2. This clonotype was sampled from an adult woman who had mild COVID-19 (a few samples of this study predate the infection). Cell type and time point are not known. Here the CDR3 DNA reads TGTGCCACCAGCAGAGATAGGAGCGGGAGGGCAACAGATACGCAGTATTTT. It specifies CATSRDRSGRATDTQYF.